Following are 28 T cell receptor beta chains from one sample sequenced in a study of control samples from healthy donors and cancer patients (dated by TCRdb to the early 2020s). Receptor libraries were prepared by the immunoSEQ multiplex PCR assay. As stored in TCRdb, this immuneACCESS dataset retains in-frame rearrangements with V and J assigned. A fraction of the clones does not appear; measured against another copy, unresolved V genes explain less than half of the discrepancy, and the remainder lacks a known reason. The sample has tens of thousands of clones on record, 91% of them singletons. Approximately 18% of the sample is in the top ten clones. Source material: blood. The receptor set was obtained from a man aged 45-65 years in good health.

The V and J genes are TRBV7-8 and TRBJ1-5; D possibly corresponds to TRBD1 (5 bases). The V gene lost 5 bases and the J gene lost 4 bases, with 24 bases spanning the gap. This CDR3 contains 18 residues. CDR1 SGHVS and CDR2 FQNEAQ come from the germline V gene. The CDR3 region is CASSPNPQANYRNQPQHF. The CDR3, as DNA: TGTGCCAGCAGCCCAAACCCACAGGCAAACTATAGGAATCAGCCCCAGCATTTT.

The chain is built from TRBV11-3 and TRBJ2-1; D is undetermined. V was shortened by 3 bases and J by 7 bases, with 7 bases between the two germline ends. Germline V CDR1 and CDR2: SGHNT, YENEEA. This CDR3 has 12 residues. CDR3 amino acids: CASSFGLNEQFF. CDR3 bases: TGTGCCAGCAGCTTCGGCCTGAATGAGCAGTTCTTC.

The J gene is TRBJ2-7, the V gene TRBV6-5; 8 bases are shared with TRBD1. The CDR3 is made up of 16 amino acids. The germline V gene has CDR1 MNHEY and CDR2 SVGAGI. The V and J ends lost 2 bases and 3 bases, in that order; junction bases with no gene match: 9. For the CDR3, the DNA is TGTGCCAGCAGTTACGCTCCGAGACAGGGGCTCTACGAGCAGTACTTC. Protein: CASSYAPRQGLYEQYF.

This clone has only one observation. The V call is TRBV5-1, the J call TRBJ1-1, with D tentatively TRBD1 (5 bases). The CDR3 runs to 11 residues. Germline V gives CDR1 SGHRS, CDR2 YFSETQ. With 4 bases removed from V and 5 bases from J, the gap between germline ends came to 6 bases. The CDR3 DNA follows: TGCGCCAGCAGCGAGGGGACTGAAGCTTTCTTT. Translated, it gives CASSEGTEAFF.

This rearrangement joins TRBV19 to TRBJ2-1, with TRBD2 matching 13 bases. CDR3 size: 16 residues. Germline trimming cut 7 bases from V and 10 bases from J; bases unmatched to any gene: 13. Looked up from germline, CDR1 is LNHDA and CDR2 is SQIVND (reference sequence). CDR3 bases: TGTGCCAGTACCGAACTAACTAGCGGGGGGGCTGGGGAGCAGTTCTTC. Translated: CASTELTSGGAGEQFF.

J is TRBJ2-4 and V is TRBV3-1 (or the pseudogene TRBV3-2), with 9 bases matching TRBD1. The CDR3 contains 14 residues. The germline CDR1 and CDR2 sequences are LGHDT and YNNKEL (reference sequence). Trimming took 4 bases from V and 8 from J; bases not matched to a gene: 6. CDR3 region: CASSPGTGTDIQYF. CDR3 sequence (DNA): TGTGCCAGCAGCCCCGGGACAGGGACCGACATTCAGTACTTC.

This clone was recorded once. The rearrangement links TRBV7-2 to TRBJ1-1; D perhaps matches TRBD1 (6 bases). The CDR3 is made up of 15 amino acids. The V gene's germline CDR1 is SGHTA and CDR2 FQGNSA. V lost 2 bases to trimming and J lost 4 bases, with 14 bases between them. The CDR3: CASSLIGGAGTEAFF. For the CDR3, the DNA is TGTGCCAGCAGCTTAATCGGGGGCGCGGGCACTGAAGCTTTCTTT.

The V and J genes are TRBV10-3 and TRBJ1-2; D is possibly TRBD1 (6 bases). CDR1 ENHRY and CDR2 SYGVKD come from the germline V gene. V lost 0 bases to trimming and J lost 7 bases, with 12 bases between them. This CDR3 is 14 amino acids long. The CDR3 region has the DNA TGTGCCATCAGTGAGTCGGACAGCCGGGGTGGCTACACCTTC. Protein: CAISESDSRGGYTF.

The chain combines TRBV10-3 with TRBJ1-2; D might be TRBD1 (6 bases). In germline, CDR1 is ENHRY, CDR2 SYGVKD. The V end was cut by 6 bases, the J end by 4 bases, with 9 bases between. This CDR3 comprises 12 residues. In DNA form, the CDR3 reads TGTGCCATCAGGGAGGGGGGCTATGGCTACACCTTC. Translating it yields CAIREGGYGYTF.

The rearrangement uses TRBV15 and TRBJ1-5; maybe TRBD1 (6 bases). Germline CDR1 and CDR2: LNHNV and YYDKDF (reference sequence). V lost 8 bases, J lost 4 bases, and 18 bases lay in between. This CDR3 is 15 amino acids long. CDR3 nucleotide sequence: TGTGCCACCGCCCAACAAGGGGGGTGGAATCAGCCCCAGCATTTT. It yields the protein CATAQQGGWNQPQHF.

This chain links TRBV11-2 with TRBJ2-3, with a possible D match to TRBD1 (5 bases). This CDR3 region has 16 residues. V lost 2 bases, J lost 3 bases, and 15 bases lay in between. Germline V gene lookup returns CDR1 SGHAT and CDR2 FQNNGV. This chain's CDR3 is CASSLTGLSLTDTQYF. The CDR3 DNA is TGTGCCAGCAGCTTAACAGGTTTGAGCTTGACAGATACGCAGTATTTT.

The V and J genes are TRBV30 and TRBJ2-2; 10 bases are shared with TRBD2. This CDR3 is 16 amino acids long. The J segment lost 8 bases and the V segment lost 5 bases, leaving 14 bases of the junction unmatched. From germline, CDR1 is GTSNPN and CDR2 SVGIG (reference sequence). Here the CDR3 DNA reads TGTGCCTGGTCCACAGCTCTAGCGGGGGACTGGGGGGAGCTGTTTTTT. This translates into CAWSTALAGDWGELFF.

The J gene is TRBJ2-7, the V gene TRBV24-1; 12 positions match TRBD2. After removal of 3 bases from V and 7 bases from J, the junction contained 6 bases not matched to a gene. This CDR3 is built from 15 residues. Germline CDR1 is KGHDR and CDR2 is SFDVKD. CDR3 region: CATSDVTSGGGEQYF. Written as DNA, the CDR3 is TGTGCCACCAGTGATGTGACTAGCGGGGGCGGAGAGCAGTACTTC.

V is TRBV6-5 and J is TRBJ2-5; D is uncertain. The CDR3 sequence is 13 residues long. The V gene lost 2 bases and the J gene lost 4 bases, with 8 bases spanning the gap. The germline V gene encodes CDR1 MNHEY and CDR2 SVGAGI. CDR3 protein: CASSYGSGETQYF. The CDR3 nucleotides read TGTGCCAGCAGTTACGGGTCAGGAGAGACCCAGTACTTC.

V usage is TRBV5-1 and J usage is TRBJ1-4; 8 nucleotides agree with TRBD1. The trim removed 4 bases at V and 6 bases at J, leaving 11 bases unmatched. The germline V gene encodes CDR1 SGHRS and CDR2 YFSETQ. The CDR3 spans 16 residues. The DNA for the CDR3 is TGCGCCAGCAGCCTCTATCGGACAGGGAAGGATGAAAAACTGTTTTTT. Amino acids: CASSLYRTGKDEKLFF.

The chain joins TRBV29-1 to TRBJ1-2; 7 bases are a match to TRBD1. The germline gives CDR1 SQVTM, CDR2 ANQGSEA. The V gene end was trimmed by 6 bases and the J gene end by 8 bases; junction bases not matched to a gene: 9. This CDR3 is built from 12 residues. CDR3 amino acids: CSVTRQGLGYTF. The CDR3 region has the DNA TGCAGCGTCACACGACAGGGTCTCGGCTACACCTTC.

The genes are TRBV2 and TRBJ2-7, with D perhaps TRBD1 (6 bases). CDR3 length: 15 amino acids. Germline V gives CDR1 SNHLY, CDR2 FYNNEI. V shed 7 bases and J shed 5 bases, with 21 bases lying between them. The CDR3 DNA reads as TGTGCCAGCATTCCGACAGGACAGCCTGGGGACGAGCAGTACTTC. It specifies CASIPTGQPGDEQYF.

This clone is a singleton in its sample. The CDR3 bases are TGTGCCACCAGTGGGAGGAGTAGCAATCAGCCCCAGCATTTT. This encodes CATSGRSSNQPQHF. The genes are TRBV24-1 and TRBJ1-5; D is unclear. V was cut by 5 bases and J by 0 bases, with 7 bases left in between. The CDR3 covers 14 residues. Germline CDR1 KGHDR, CDR2 SFDVKD.

The chain combines TRBV27 with TRBJ2-5; 9 nucleotides line up with TRBD1. With 7 bases clipped from V and 4 bases from J, the junction kept 7 bases outside the gene matches. The germline gives CDR1 MNHEY, CDR2 SMNVEV (reference sequence). The CDR3 is 14 amino acids. The CDR3 sequence: CASTTTGGRETQYF. DNA of the CDR3: TGTGCCAGCACCACAACAGGGGGCAGAGAGACCCAGTACTTC.

The genes are TRBV14 and TRBJ1-6; D gene unclear. This CDR3 has 14 residues. The germline V gene has CDR1 SGHDN and CDR2 FVKESK. V dropped 0 bases and J dropped 9 bases, with 9 bases sitting between them. This CDR3 reads CASSQDLSRSPLHF. CDR3 sequence (DNA): TGTGCCAGCAGCCAAGATCTTTCTCGTTCACCCCTCCACTTT.

The rearrangement uses TRBV4-2 and TRBJ1-1; D gene unclear. Trimming left V 3 bases short and J 4 bases short, with 18 bases between. Per the germline V gene, CDR1 is LGHNA and CDR2 is YNFKEQ. The CDR3 is 16 residues long. The CDR3 sequence: CASSQAPGRRGTEAFF. For the CDR3, the DNA is TGTGCCAGCAGCCAGGCTCCCGGGAGACGAGGCACTGAAGCTTTCTTT.

The chain is built from TRBV6-2 or TRBV6-3 and TRBJ2-5, with 9 bases identical to TRBD2. The J segment lost 6 bases and the V segment lost 6 bases, leaving 11 bases of the junction unmatched. Germline assignment: CDR1 MNHEY and CDR2 SVGEGT. The CDR3 contains 15 residues. The CDR3 coding sequence is TGTGCCAGCAGCCAGCGGGGGGCGATATCGAAGACCCAGTACTTC. It translates to CASSQRGAISKTQYF.

This chain connects TRBV7-9 to TRBJ1-2; D is undetermined. Between the trimmed V and J ends, which lost 5 bases and 4 bases, there was a span of 11 bases. This CDR3 region has 13 residues. Germline CDR1 is SEHNR and CDR2 is FQNEAQ (reference sequence). In DNA form, the CDR3 reads TGTGCCAGCAGCCCCGAGGGATCCTATGGCTACACCTTC. It is translated as CASSPEGSYGYTF.

This chain uses TRBV12-3 or TRBV12-4 with TRBJ1-1; D call uncertain. The CDR3 is 13 amino acids. V was trimmed by 5 bases and J by 4 bases, leaving 11 bases between them. The CDR3 region is CASSKMGGTEAFF. The CDR3 bases are TGTGCCAGCAGTAAAATGGGAGGCACTGAAGCTTTCTTT.

CDR3 loop: CASRNTGTSGGGGQYF. For the CDR3, the DNA is TGTGCCAGCAGAAACACCGGGACTAGCGGGGGCGGTGGCCAGTACTTC. J is TRBJ2-5 and V is TRBV7-6, with 14 bases lining up with TRBD2. Germline lookup yields CDR1 SGHVS and CDR2 FNYEAQ. V shed 6 bases, J shed 10 bases, and the junction held 13 bases outside the gene matches. This CDR3 is 16 amino acids long.

This clone was detected only once. The chain joins TRBV12-3 or TRBV12-4 to TRBJ1-1; the D gene is possibly TRBD1 (5 bases). Trimming stripped 3 bases from V and 6 bases from J, with 11 bases between. The CDR3 loop spans 13 amino acids. This chain's CDR3 is CASSLEGRPEAFF. For the CDR3, the DNA is TGTGCCAGCAGTTTGGAGGGGAGGCCTGAAGCTTTCTTT.

The CDR3 coding sequence is TGTGCCAGCTCACCACAGACCACAGGGCCTTATGGCTACACCTTC. This encodes CASSPQTTGPYGYTF. The chain recombines TRBV18 with TRBJ1-2; D may be TRBD1 (6 bases). The CDR3 runs 15 residues. In germline, CDR1 is KGHSH, CDR2 LQKENI. V lost 1 base, J lost 5 bases, and 14 bases lay in between.

Regarding this clone: One end of the junction varies from germline; a read error may be responsible. This chain joins TRBV2 and TRBJ1-2, with TRBD1 matching 9 bases. The CDR3 totals 11 residues. Per the germline V gene, CDR1 is SNHLY and CDR2 is FYNNEI. CDR3 DNA sequence: TGTGCCAGCAGTTACTCCGGGACAGGGCCCTTC. As protein: CASSYSGTGPF.